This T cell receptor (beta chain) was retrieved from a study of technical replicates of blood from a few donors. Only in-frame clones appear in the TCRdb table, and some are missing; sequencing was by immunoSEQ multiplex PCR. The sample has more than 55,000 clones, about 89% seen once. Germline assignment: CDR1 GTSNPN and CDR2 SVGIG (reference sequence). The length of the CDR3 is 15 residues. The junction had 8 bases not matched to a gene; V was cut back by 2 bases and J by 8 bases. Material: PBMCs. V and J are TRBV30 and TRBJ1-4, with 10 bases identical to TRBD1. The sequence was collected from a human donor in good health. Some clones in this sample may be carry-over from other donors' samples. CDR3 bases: TGTGCCTGGAGTCTCCCGACAGGGGGCGGAGAAAAACTGTTTTTT. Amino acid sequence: CAWSLPTGGGEKLFF.